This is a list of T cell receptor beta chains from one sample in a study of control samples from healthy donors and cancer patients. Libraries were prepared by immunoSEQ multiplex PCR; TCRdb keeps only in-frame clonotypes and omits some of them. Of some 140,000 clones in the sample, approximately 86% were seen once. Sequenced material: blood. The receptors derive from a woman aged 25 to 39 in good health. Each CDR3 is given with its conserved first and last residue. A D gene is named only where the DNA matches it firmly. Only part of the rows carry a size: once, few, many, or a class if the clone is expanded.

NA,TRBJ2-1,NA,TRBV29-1,TGCAGCGCCGAACCCCCCTCGGGGGTCTACAATGAGCAGTTCTTC,CSAEPPSGVYNEQFF
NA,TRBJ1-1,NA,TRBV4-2,TGTGCCAGCAGCCAAGATAGCCAGACTGAAGCTTTCTTT,CASSQDSQTEAFF
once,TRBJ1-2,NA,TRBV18,TGTGCCAGCTCAACGACGGAGACTAACTATGGCTACACCTTC,CASSTTETNYGYTF
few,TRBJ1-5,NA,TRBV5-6,TGTGCCAGCAGCCCACACCCGGAGGGGCCCCAGCATTTT,CASSPHPEGPQHF
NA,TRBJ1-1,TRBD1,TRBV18,TGTGCCAGCTCACTCGACAGGGGGGACACTGAAGCTTTCTTT,CASSLDRGDTEAFF
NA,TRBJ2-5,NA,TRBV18,TGTGCCAGCTCACCACTGAGGGGCGAGCAAGAGACCCAGTACTTC,CASSPLRGEQETQYF
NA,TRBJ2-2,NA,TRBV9,TGTGCCAGCAGCGTAGGACAGTTAAACACCGGGGAGCTGTTTTTT,CASSVGQLNTGELFF
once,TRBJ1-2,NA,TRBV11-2,TGTGCCAGCAGCTTAGGGGGCAACAACTATGGCTACACCTTC,CASSLGGNNYGYTF
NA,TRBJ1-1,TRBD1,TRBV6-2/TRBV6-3,TGTGCCAGCAGTTACTCCCGGGACAGGGTCGGCGTGGGTATTGAAGCTTTCTTT,CASSYSRDRVGVGIEAFF
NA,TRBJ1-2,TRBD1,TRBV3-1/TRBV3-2,TGTGCCAGCAGTCCGGGACAGAAAAGTGGTGGCTACACCTTC,CASSPGQKSGGYTF
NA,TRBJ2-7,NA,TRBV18,TGTGCCAGCTCCATGGACGTCTCCTACGAGCAGTACTTC,CASSMDVSYEQYF
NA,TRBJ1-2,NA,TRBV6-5,TGTGCCAGCAGTTACTCGAGACGACAATTTGATGGCTACACCTTC,CASSYSRRQFDGYTF
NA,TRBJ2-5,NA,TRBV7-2,TGTGCCAGCAGCCTCCTGGGGGGACGAGAGACCCAGTACTTC,CASSLLGGRETQYF
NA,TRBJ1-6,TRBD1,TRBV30,TGTGCCTGGAGTCCGGGACAGCGGACCTCGAATTCACCCCTCCACTTT,CAWSPGQRTSNSPLHF
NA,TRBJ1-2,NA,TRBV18,TGTGCCAGCTCACCAAGCGACCCCCTATATGGCTACACCTTC,CASSPSDPLYGYTF
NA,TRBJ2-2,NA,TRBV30,TGTGCCTGGAAAGGGGCGGGGACCGGGGAGCTGTTTTTT,CAWKGAGTGELFF
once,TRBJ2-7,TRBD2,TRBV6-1,TGTGCCAGCAGGGAAGCGGGATTGGGGGGGAAAAGCTCCTACGAGCAGTACTTC,CASREAGLGGKSSYEQYF
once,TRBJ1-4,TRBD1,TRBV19,TGTGCCAGTAGACTGACAGGGGGCCATGAAAAACTGTTTTTT,CASRLTGGHEKLFF
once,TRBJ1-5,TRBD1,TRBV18,TGTGCCAGCTCACCTGAGACAGGGGGTTCCAATCAGCCCCAGCATTTT,CASSPETGGSNQPQHF
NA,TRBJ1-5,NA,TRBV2,TGCGACCGGCCCCCCAATCAGCCCCAGCATTTT,CDRPPNQPQHF
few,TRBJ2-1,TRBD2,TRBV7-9,TGTGCCAGCAAGTTGACTAGCGACTACAATGAGCAGTTCTTC,CASKLTSDYNEQFF
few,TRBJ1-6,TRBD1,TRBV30,TGTGCCTGGAGACAGGGGCTTTATAATTCACCCCTCCACTTT,CAWRQGLYNSPLHF
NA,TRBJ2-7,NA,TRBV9,TGTGCCAGCAGCCCCCGCCGGAGTTCCCACGAGCAGTACTTC,CASSPRRSSHEQYF
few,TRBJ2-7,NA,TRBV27,TGTGCCAGCAGTTTGGGCGGGACGTACTACGAGCAGTACTTC,CASSLGGTYYEQYF
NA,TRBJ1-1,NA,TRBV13,TGTGCCAGCAGCTTAGACAGCAACACTGAAGCTTTCTTT,CASSLDSNTEAFF
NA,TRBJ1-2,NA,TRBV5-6,TGTGCCAGCAGCTTGGGACAGACGTACACCTTC,CASSLGQTYTF